The T cell receptor (beta chain) described here comes from a study of PD-L1 blockade in urothelial cancer. Study-wide context: In the patient group, most of the roughly 30 were males with bladder-origin urothelial cancer. When blood samples were assessed, the median T cell count was 120,000 to 150,000.

Sequencing used immunoSEQ multiplex PCR; TCRdb keeps in-frame clones, though not all of them. The sample records about 48,000 clones, roughly 80% being singletons. Study-level points and caveats: When measured at 3 weeks, tumor-associated blood clones expanded more in durable-benefit patients.

This clone was seen a single time. Its target is unknown. Stated time point: peripheral blood 6 weeks after treatment start. Here the sequenced sample was PBMCs, taken around atezolizumab (anti-PD-L1) treatment. The source of this sequence is a man aged 70-80 years with urothelial cancer.

The CDR3 loop is CASSSGHGYTF. In nucleotides, the CDR3 is TGTGCCAGCAGTTCCGGTCATGGCTACACCTTC. The V gene is TRBV6-5, the J gene TRBJ1-2; the D is unclear. The V gene's germline CDR1 is MNHEY and CDR2 SVGAGI. The CDR3 sequence is 11 residues long. V lost 4 bases and J lost 6, with 6 bases in between.